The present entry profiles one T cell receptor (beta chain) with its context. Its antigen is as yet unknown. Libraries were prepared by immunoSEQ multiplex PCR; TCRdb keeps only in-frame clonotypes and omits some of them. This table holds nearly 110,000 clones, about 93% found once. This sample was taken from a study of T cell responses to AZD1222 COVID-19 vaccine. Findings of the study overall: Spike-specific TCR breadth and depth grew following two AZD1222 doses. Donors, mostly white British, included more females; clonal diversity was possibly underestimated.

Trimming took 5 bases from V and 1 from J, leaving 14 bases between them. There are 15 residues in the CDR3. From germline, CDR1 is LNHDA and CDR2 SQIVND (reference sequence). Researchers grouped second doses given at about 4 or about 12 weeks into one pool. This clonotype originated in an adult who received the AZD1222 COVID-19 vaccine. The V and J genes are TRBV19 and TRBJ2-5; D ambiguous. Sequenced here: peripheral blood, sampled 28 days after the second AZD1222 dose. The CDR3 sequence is CASSSPRKSQETQYF. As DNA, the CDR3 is TGTGCCAGTAGTTCCCCCCGGAAGTCCCAAGAGACCCAGTACTTC. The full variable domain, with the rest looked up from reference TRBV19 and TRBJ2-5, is DGGITQSPKYLFRKEGQNVTLSCEQNLNHDAMYWYRQDPGQGLRLIYYSQIVNDFQKGDIAEGYSVSREKKESFPLTVTSAQKNPTAFYLCASSSPRKSQETQYFGPGTRLLVL.